The 21 T cell receptor beta chains below were found in one sample sequenced in a study of regulatory T cells in long-lasting Graves disease. Arm-PCR of CDR3 regions and iRepertoire HTBI primers were the basis on which TCR beta libraries were built. TCRdb ran MiXCR on the multiplex PCR reads and lists one entry per CDR3 protein. The table lists more than 300,000 distinct CDR3 sequences, around 15% of them singletons, with about 19% in the top ten. Time point described: newly diagnosed GD, antithyroid drugs for less than 3 months. The TCR library was made from RNA that had been extracted from PBMCs in TRIzol. The sample was also linked to a second study, of T cells in Graves' hyperthyroidism and ophthalmopathy.

The sequencing used peripheral blood mononuclear cells (PBMCs), collected at new diagnosis, from a patient treated with antithyroid drugs. Receptor source: a young woman with Graves disease.

This clonotype was seen ten or more times. The chain joins TRBV20-1 to TRBJ1-2, with D tentatively TRBD1 (6 bases). Trimming pared 2 bases from V and 8 bases from J, leaving 15 bases between. The CDR3 contains 13 residues. CDR1 and CDR2 from the germline V gene are DFQATT and SNEGSKA (reference sequence). The CDR3 coding sequence is TGCAGTGCTAGAATAACTACAGGGAACGGCTACACCTTC. It specifies CSARITTGNGYTF.

The V gene is TRBV6-1, the J gene TRBJ1-5; a possible D gene is TRBD1 (5 bases). The CDR3 runs to 17 residues. The V end was cut by 9 bases, the J end by 2 bases, with 23 bases between. Germline CDR1 MNHNS, CDR2 SASEGT. CDR3 sequence: CASEWGGEIWRNQPQHF. The CDR3 nucleotides are TGTGCCAGTGAGTGGGGCGGGGAAATATGGCGCAATCAGCCCCAGCATTTT.

The chain combines TRBV2 with TRBJ2-7; D possibly corresponds to TRBD1 (6 bases). V was pared by 10 bases and J by 3 bases, with 10 bases between. From germline, CDR1 is SNHLY and CDR2 FYNNEI. This CDR3 region has 11 residues. The CDR3: CAKQGVYEQYF. In DNA, the CDR3 is TGTGCCAAACAGGGTGTCTACGAGCAGTACTTC. Combining the CDR3 with reference TRBV2 and TRBJ2-7 gives the whole variable domain EPEVTQTPSHQVTQMGQEVILRCVPISNHLYFYWYRQILGQKVEFLVSFYNNEISEKSEIFDDQFSVERPDGSNFTLKIRSTKLEDSAMYFCAKQGVYEQYFGPGTRLTVT.

At least ten counts were recorded for this clonotype. The rearrangement joins TRBV7-8 to TRBJ2-1; TRBD2 aligns across 10 bases. The V and J ends lost 5 bases and 1 base, in that order; junction bases with no gene match: 8. This CDR3 region has 17 residues. CDR1 and CDR2 from the germline V gene are SGHVS and FQNEAQ. CDR3 sequence (DNA): TGTGCCAGCAGCCCGGTAGCGGGGGGTAGATCCTACAATGAGCAGTTCTTC. This gives the protein CASSPVAGGRSYNEQFF.

This clonotype was detected a few times. V is TRBV7-2 and J is TRBJ2-6; TRBD2 is a possible D gene (7 bases). This CDR3 comprises 19 residues. Germline values: CDR1 SGHTA, CDR2 FQGNSA. Trimming left V 4 bases short and J 0 bases short, with 19 bases between. The CDR3 DNA reads TGTGCCAGCAGCTCGAGGGGGGGGGGACATAGCTCTGGGGCCAACGTCCTGACTTTC. This codes for CASSSRGGGHSSGANVLTF.

This clonotype was seen a handful of times. This sequence joins TRBV19 and TRBJ2-3, with 7 bases that match TRBD2. V was clipped by 5 bases and J by 2 bases; unmatched bases: 13. This CDR3 contains 17 residues. CDR1 LNHDA and CDR2 SQIVND come from the germline V gene (reference sequence). CDR3 bases: TGTGCCAGTAGTCTCCTATTTGCTAGCGGATTCACAGATACGCAGTATTTT. Encoded protein: CASSLLFASGFTDTQYF.

This clonotype was recorded many times. V and J are TRBV11-2 and TRBJ2-1; D is possibly TRBD2 (6 bases). V was trimmed by 5 bases and J by 4 bases, leaving 18 bases between them. Germline CDR1 and CDR2: SGHAT and FQNNGV. The CDR3 runs to 16 residues. The CDR3 coding sequence is TGTGCCAGCAGCGTCCGACTGGGCGGGGAATACAATGAGCAGTTCTTC. Translation gives CASSVRLGGEYNEQFF.

This sequence joins TRBV19 and TRBJ1-2, with 7 bases identical to TRBD1. The CDR3 sequence is 17 residues long. V trimming: 5 bases; J trimming: 0 bases; junction bases outside the gene matches: 12. Germline CDR1 LNHDA, CDR2 SQIVND (reference sequence). CDR3 bases: TGTGCCAGTAGTGCGACCCCCGGGACAGAAGCTAACTATGGCTACACCTTC. The encoded protein is CASSATPGTEANYGYTF.

The CDR3 protein is CASSLGQGISGNTIYF. The CDR3 nucleotides are TGTGCCAGCAGCTTAGGACAGGGGATTTCTGGAAACACCATATATTTT. The chain employs TRBV13 and TRBJ1-3, with 7 bases identical to TRBD1. V lost 0 bases to trimming and J lost 1 base; unmatched junction nucleotides: 3. Germline V CDR1 and CDR2: PRHDT, FYEKMQ (reference sequence). The CDR3 runs 16 residues.

This clonotype has ten or more counts. The chain recombines TRBV5-4 with TRBJ1-2; 9 bases are shared with TRBD1. Losses at the gene ends were 4 bases for V and 8 bases for J; bases not matched to a gene: 6. Germline V gene data show CDR1 as SGHNT and CDR2 as YYREEE (reference sequence). This CDR3 contains 13 residues. Here the CDR3 reads CASSKDRGWGYTF. CDR3 in DNA: TGTGCCAGCAGCAAGGACAGGGGCTGGGGCTACACCTTC.

The chain couples TRBV6-1 to TRBJ1-2; 8 bases fit TRBD1. This CDR3 region has 15 residues. V lost 6 bases and J lost 4; bases outside the gene matches: 10. CDR1 is MNHNS and CDR2 is SASEGT in the germline V gene. This CDR3 is CASSPPDRDLYGYTF. As DNA, the CDR3 is TGTGCCAGCAGCCCCCCGGACAGGGATCTCTATGGCTACACCTTC.

This clonotype showed up many times. The V and J genes are TRBV6-5 and TRBJ2-5; the D call may be TRBD1 or TRBD2 (6 bases each). Trimming took 1 base from V and 4 from J, leaving 13 bases between them. Germline-derived CDR1 and CDR2 are MNHEY and SVGAGI. The CDR3 is 15 residues long. CDR3 nucleotide sequence: TGTGCCAGCAGTTACTTCGGGGGCTTAGGAGAGACCCAGTACTTC. Protein sequence: CASSYFGGLGETQYF.

Points on this clonotype: A much bigger clone sits one base away, suggesting this may be a read error. This rearrangement joins TRBV6-5 to TRBJ1-2, with D possibly TRBD1 on 6 matching bases. V lost 2 bases to trimming and J lost 6 bases, with 7 bases between them. Germline V gene sequence: CDR1 MNHEY, CDR2 SVGAGI. The CDR3 length is 12 residues. The CDR3 DNA sequence: TGTGCCAGCAGTTACGAGGGGGATGGCTACACCTTC. It yields the protein CASSYEGDGYTF.

This clonotype was observed many times. V and J are TRBV7-3 and TRBJ2-2; TRBD2 matches at 8 bases. V dropped 4 bases and J dropped 6; count of bases not matched to a gene: 4. Germline V gives CDR1 SGHTA, CDR2 FQGTGA. This CDR3 has 14 residues. Written as DNA, the CDR3 is TGTGCCAGCAGCTCGACGACTAGCGCCGGGGAGCTGTTTTTT. It encodes CASSSTTSAGELFF. Supplemented by reference TRBV7-3 and TRBJ2-2, the full variable domain reads GAGVSQTPSNKVTEKGKYVELRCDPISGHTALYWYRQSLGQGPEFLIYFQGTGAADDSGLPNDRFFAVRPEGSVSTLKIQRTERGDSAVYLCASSSTTSAGELFFGEGSRLTVL.

The V and J genes are TRBV7-4 and TRBJ2-7; TRBD2 might be the D (5 bases). Trimming took off 8 bases at V and 1 base at J, with 21 bases between the two ends. This CDR3 is built from 16 residues. Germline CDR1 is SGHVT and CDR2 is SQSDAQ. As DNA, the CDR3 is TGTGCCAGCGGATATATCTGGCCGGGCGGGTCCTACGAGCAGTACTTC. Translating it yields CASGYIWPGGSYEQYF.

This clonotype was seen ten or more times. The chain has TRBV5-1 and TRBJ2-7, with 7 bases aligning to TRBD1. The CDR3 contains 13 residues. Germline V lookup: CDR1 SGHRS, CDR2 YFSETQ. V shed 4 bases, J shed 6 bases, and the junction held 7 bases outside the gene matches. The chain's CDR3 is CASSATTGREQYF. Here the CDR3 DNA reads TGCGCCAGCAGCGCCACGACAGGGCGCGAGCAGTACTTC.

This clonotype showed up many times. The rearrangement uses TRBV28 and TRBJ2-7; TRBD2 agrees at 11 bases. The V gene end was trimmed by 5 bases and the J gene end by 5 bases; junction bases not matched to a gene: 11. This CDR3 region has 16 residues. CDR1 and CDR2 from the germline V gene are MDHEN and SYDVKM. The CDR3 loop reads CASSRVNSGRVDEQYF. The CDR3 DNA is TGTGCCAGCAGTCGGGTAAATAGCGGGAGGGTTGACGAGCAGTACTTC.

There are many counts of this clonotype. The chain recombines TRBV20-1 with TRBJ2-5, with D unclear. In germline, CDR1 is DFQATT, CDR2 SNEGSKA (reference sequence). This CDR3 has 12 residues. The CDR3 here is CGGVFVSGTQYF. CDR3 nucleotides: TGCGGTGGTGTTTTTGTTTCGGGGACCCAGTACTTC.

This clonotype was recorded at least ten times. The chain has TRBV4-1 and TRBJ2-3, with no clear D. Deletions cut 0 bases from V and 8 bases from J, with 6 bases between. CDR3 length: 12 amino acids. Germline loops: CDR1 MGHRA, CDR2 YSYEKL. CDR3 sequence: CASSQELGTQYF. CDR3 sequence (DNA): TGCGCCAGCAGCCAAGAGTTGGGTACGCAGTATTTT.

Remarks on this clonotype: Compared with germline, one end of the junction differs, possibly owing to a read error. This rearrangement joins TRBV4-1 to TRBJ2-3; D assignment may be TRBD1 or TRBD2 (6 bases each). Germline assignment: CDR1 MGHRA and CDR2 YSYEKL. The CDR3 consists of 14 residues. This chain's CDR3 is CASSHRGAEDTQYF. The CDR3 DNA is TGTGCCAGCAGCCATAGGGGGGCTGAAGATACGCAGTATTTT.

This clonotype was seen a handful of times. The V and J genes are TRBV18 and TRBJ2-1; D ambiguous. The germline CDR1 and CDR2 sequences are KGHSH and LQKENI. The CDR3 is 15 amino acids. Trimming took off 2 bases at V and 4 bases at J, with 12 bases between the two ends. The CDR3 here is CASSPLEALYNEQFF. CDR3 nucleotide sequence: TGTGCCAGCTCACCATTGGAAGCCCTTTACAATGAGCAGTTCTTC. The whole variable domain, remainder taken from reference TRBV18 and TRBJ2-1, is NAGVMQNPRHLVRRRGQEARLRCSPMKGHSHVYWYRQLPEEGLKFMVYLQKENIIDESGMPKERFSAEFPKEGPSILRIQQVVRGDSAAYFCASSPLEALYNEQFFGPGTRLTVL.